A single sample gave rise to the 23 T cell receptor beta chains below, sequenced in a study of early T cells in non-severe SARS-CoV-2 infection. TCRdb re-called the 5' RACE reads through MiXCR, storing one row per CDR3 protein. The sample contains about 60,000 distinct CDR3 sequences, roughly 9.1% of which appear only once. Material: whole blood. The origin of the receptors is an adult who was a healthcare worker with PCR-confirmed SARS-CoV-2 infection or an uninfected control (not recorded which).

CDR3 DNA sequence: TGTGCCTGGAACCCAGGGGTGTTCACCTACGAGCAGTACTTC. This translates into CAWNPGVFTYEQYF. The genes are TRBV30 and TRBJ2-7; TRBD1 might be the D (6 bases). The V gene's germline CDR1 is GTSNPN and CDR2 SVGIG (reference sequence). Trimming stripped 4 bases from V and 2 bases from J, with 15 bases between. The CDR3 runs to 14 residues.

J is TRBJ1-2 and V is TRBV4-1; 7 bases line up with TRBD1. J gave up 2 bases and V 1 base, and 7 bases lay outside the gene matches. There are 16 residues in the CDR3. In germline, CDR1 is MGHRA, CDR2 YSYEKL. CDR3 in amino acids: CASSQVWEQGNYGYTF. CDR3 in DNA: TGCGCCAGCAGCCAAGTTTGGGAACAGGGGAACTATGGCTACACCTTC.

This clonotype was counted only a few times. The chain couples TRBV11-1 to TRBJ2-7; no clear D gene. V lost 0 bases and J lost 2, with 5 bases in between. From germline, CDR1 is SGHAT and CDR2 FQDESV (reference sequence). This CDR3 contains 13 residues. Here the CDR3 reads CASSLAGTYEQYF. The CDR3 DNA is TGTGCCAGCAGCTTAGCCGGTACCTACGAGCAGTACTTC.

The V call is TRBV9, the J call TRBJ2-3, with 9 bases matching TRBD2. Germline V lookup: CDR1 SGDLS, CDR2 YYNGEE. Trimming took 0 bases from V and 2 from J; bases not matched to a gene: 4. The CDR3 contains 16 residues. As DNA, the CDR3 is TGTGCCAGCAGCGTAGTCTTAGCGGGAGACACAGATACGCAGTATTTT. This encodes CASSVVLAGDTDTQYF.

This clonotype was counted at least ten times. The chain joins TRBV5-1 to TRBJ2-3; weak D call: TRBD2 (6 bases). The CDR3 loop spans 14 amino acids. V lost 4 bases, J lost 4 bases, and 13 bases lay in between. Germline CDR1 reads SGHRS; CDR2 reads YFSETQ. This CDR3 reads CASSPNPGADTQYF. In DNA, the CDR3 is TGCGCCAGCAGCCCCAACCCGGGGGCAGATACGCAGTATTTT.

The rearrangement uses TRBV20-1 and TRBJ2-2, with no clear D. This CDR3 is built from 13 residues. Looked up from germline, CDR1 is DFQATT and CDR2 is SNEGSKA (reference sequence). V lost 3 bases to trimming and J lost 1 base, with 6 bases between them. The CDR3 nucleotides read TGCAGTGCTAGTTTGGGGAACACCGGGGAGCTGTTTTTT. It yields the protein CSASLGNTGELFF.

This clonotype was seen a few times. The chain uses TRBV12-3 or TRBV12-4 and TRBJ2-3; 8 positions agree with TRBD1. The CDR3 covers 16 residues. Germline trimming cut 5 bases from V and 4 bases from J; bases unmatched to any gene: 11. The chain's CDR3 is CASSTGMDRVSDTQYF. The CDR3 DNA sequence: TGTGCCAGCAGTACAGGAATGGACAGGGTCTCAGATACGCAGTATTTT.

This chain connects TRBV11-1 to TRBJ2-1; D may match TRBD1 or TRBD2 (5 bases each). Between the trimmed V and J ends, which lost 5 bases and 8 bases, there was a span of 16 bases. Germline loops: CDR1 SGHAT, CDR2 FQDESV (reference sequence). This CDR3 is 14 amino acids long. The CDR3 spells CASSVGASSHEQFF. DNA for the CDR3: TGTGCCAGCAGCGTAGGGGCTAGCAGTCATGAGCAGTTCTTC.

For the CDR3, the DNA is TGTGCCAGCAAACCCTTTAGCGGGAGTCTCTACAATGAGCAGTTCTTC. Translated, it gives CASKPFSGSLYNEQFF. V gene TRBV28 combines with J gene TRBJ2-1; 9 bases line up with TRBD2. The germline V gene has CDR1 MDHEN and CDR2 SYDVKM. V was clipped by 7 bases and J by 3 bases; unmatched bases: 10. There are 16 residues in the CDR3.

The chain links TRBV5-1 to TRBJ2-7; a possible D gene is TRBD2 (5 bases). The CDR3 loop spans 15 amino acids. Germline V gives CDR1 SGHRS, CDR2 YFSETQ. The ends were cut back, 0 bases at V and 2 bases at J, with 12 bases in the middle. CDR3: CASSLALERTYEQYF. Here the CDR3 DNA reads TGCGCCAGCAGCTTGGCCTTAGAGCGGACCTACGAGCAGTACTTC.

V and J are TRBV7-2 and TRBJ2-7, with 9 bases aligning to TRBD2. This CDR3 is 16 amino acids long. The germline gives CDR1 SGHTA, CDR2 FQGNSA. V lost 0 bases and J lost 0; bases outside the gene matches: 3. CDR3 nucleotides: TGTGCCAGCAGCTTAGCAGCTAGCGGGGTCTCCTACGAGCAGTACTTC. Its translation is CASSLAASGVSYEQYF. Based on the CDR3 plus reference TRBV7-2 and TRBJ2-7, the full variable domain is GAGVSQSPSNKVTEKGKDVELRCDPISGHTALYWYRQSLGQGLEFLIYFQGNSAPDKSGLPSDRFSAERTGGSVSTLTIQRTQQEDSAVYLCASSLAASGVSYEQYFGPGTRLTVT.

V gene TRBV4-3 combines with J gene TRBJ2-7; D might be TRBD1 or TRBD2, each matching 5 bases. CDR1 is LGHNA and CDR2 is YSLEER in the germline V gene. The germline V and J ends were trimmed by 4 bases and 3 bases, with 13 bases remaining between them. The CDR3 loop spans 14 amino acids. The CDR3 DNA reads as TGCGCCAGCAGCCGGGGACGCGGAGGCTACGAGCAGTACTTC. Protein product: CASSRGRGGYEQYF.

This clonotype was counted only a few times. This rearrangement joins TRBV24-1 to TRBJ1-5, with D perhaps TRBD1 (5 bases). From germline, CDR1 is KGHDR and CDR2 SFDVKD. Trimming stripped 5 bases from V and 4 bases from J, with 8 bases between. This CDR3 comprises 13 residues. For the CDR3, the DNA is TGTGCCACCAGTGGCCAGGGTAATCAGCCCCAGCATTTT. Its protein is CATSGQGNQPQHF.

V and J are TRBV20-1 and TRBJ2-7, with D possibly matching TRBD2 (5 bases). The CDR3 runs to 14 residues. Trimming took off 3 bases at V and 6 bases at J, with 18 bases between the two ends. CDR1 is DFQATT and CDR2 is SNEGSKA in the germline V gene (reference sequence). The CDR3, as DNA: TGCAGTGCTAGTAGTCACCCTGGTGGGAGCGAGCAGTACTTC. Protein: CSASSHPGGSEQYF.

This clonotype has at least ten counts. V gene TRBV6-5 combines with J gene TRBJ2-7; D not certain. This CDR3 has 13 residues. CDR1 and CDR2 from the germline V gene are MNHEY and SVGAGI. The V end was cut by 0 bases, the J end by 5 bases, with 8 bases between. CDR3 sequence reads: CASSYSQEDEQYF. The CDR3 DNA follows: TGTGCCAGCAGTTACTCTCAAGAGGACGAGCAGTACTTC.

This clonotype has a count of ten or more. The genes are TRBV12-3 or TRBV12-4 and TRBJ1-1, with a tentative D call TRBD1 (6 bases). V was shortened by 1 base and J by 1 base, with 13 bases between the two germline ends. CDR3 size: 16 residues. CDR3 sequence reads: CASSLGAGAGNTEAFF. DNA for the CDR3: TGTGCCAGCAGTTTAGGGGCGGGGGCTGGGAACACTGAAGCTTTCTTT.

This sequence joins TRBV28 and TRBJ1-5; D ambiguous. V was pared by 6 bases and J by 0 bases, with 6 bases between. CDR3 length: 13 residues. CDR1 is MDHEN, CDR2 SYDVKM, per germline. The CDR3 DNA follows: TGTGCCAGCAGACCTTATAGCAATCAGCCCCAGCATTTT. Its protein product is CASRPYSNQPQHF.

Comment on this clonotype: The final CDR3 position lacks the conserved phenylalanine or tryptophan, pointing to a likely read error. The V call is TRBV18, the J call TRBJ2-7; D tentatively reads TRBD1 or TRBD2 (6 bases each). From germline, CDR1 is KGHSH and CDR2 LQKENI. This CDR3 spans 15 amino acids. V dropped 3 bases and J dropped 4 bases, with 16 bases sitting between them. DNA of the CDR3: TGTGCCAGCTCACCCAGTGGGAGGACAGATTACGAGCAGTACTCC. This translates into CASSPSGRTDYEQYS.

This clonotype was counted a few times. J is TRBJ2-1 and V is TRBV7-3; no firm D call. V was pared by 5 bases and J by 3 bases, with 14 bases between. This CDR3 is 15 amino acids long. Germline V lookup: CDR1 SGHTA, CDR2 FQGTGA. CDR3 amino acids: CASSAVSFGYNEQFF. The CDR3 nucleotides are TGTGCCAGCAGCGCCGTTAGCTTCGGCTACAATGAGCAGTTCTTC.

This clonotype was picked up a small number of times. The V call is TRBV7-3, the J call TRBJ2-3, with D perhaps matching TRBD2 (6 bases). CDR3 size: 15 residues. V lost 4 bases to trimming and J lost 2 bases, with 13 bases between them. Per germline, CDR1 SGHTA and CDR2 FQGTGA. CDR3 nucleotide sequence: TGTGCCAGCAGCTCCGGGACTTCATTCACAGATACGCAGTATTTT. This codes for CASSSGTSFTDTQYF. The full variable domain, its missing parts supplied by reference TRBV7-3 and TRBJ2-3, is GAGVSQTPSNKVTEKGKYVELRCDPISGHTALYWYRQSLGQGPEFLIYFQGTGAADDSGLPNDRFFAVRPEGSVSTLKIQRTERGDSAVYLCASSSGTSFTDTQYFGPGTRLTVL.

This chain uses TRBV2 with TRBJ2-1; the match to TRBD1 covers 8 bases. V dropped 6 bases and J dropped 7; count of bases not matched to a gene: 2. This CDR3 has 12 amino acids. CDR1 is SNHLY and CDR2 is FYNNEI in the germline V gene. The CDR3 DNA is TGTGCCAGCAGAGGGACAGGAAATGAGCAGTTCTTC. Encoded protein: CASRGTGNEQFF.

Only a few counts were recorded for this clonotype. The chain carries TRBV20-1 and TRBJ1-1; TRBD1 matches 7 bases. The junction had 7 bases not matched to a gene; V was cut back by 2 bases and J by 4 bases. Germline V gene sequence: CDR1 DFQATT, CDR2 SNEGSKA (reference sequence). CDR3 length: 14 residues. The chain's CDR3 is CSARYPQGSTEAFF. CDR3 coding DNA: TGCAGTGCTAGATATCCACAGGGGAGCACTGAAGCTTTCTTT.

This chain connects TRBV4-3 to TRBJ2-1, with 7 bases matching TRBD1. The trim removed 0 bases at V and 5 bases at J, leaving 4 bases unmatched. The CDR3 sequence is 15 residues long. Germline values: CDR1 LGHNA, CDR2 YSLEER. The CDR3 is CASSQDKGADNEQFF. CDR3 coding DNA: TGCGCCAGCAGCCAAGATAAGGGGGCGGACAATGAGCAGTTCTTC.